These 14 T cell receptor beta chains came from one sample sequenced in a study of cytomegalovirus exposure and HLA in healthy donors. It was with 60 Vbeta and 13 Jbeta primers that the PCR ran. Clones were sequenced by immunoSEQ multiplex PCR, and TCRdb holds only the in-frame ones, with some missing. The sample yields around 130,000 clones, over 60% seen once. What was sequenced was PBMCs. All receptors come from a human donor in good health.

The chain joins TRBV2 to TRBJ1-6; D possibly corresponds to TRBD1 (5 bases). Between the trimmed V and J ends, which lost 0 bases and 7 bases, there was a span of 16 bases. Germline CDR1 and CDR2: SNHLY and FYNNEI. This CDR3 is built from 17 residues. In nucleotides, the CDR3 is TGTGCCAGCAGTGAAGCGCTTCTGGGGCAGCTGAATTCACCCCTCCACTTT. Protein: CASSEALLGQLNSPLHF.

The chain is built from TRBV11-2 and TRBJ1-2; tentative D call: TRBD1 (5 bases). V lost 5 bases, J lost 7 bases, and 17 bases lay in between. CDR1 and CDR2 from the germline V gene are SGHAT and FQNNGV. The length of the CDR3 is 14 residues. CDR3: CASSAPLRGGGYTF. DNA of the CDR3: TGTGCCAGCAGCGCGCCCCTCCGGGGGGGTGGCTACACCTTC.

The gene calls are TRBV6-5 and TRBJ2-7; D might be TRBD1 (5 bases). Looked up from germline, CDR1 is MNHEY and CDR2 is SVGAGI. V lost 4 bases and J lost 4, with 17 bases in between. The CDR3 covers 15 residues. The CDR3 region is CASSSPGQGRYEQYF. In DNA, the CDR3 is TGTGCCAGCAGTTCCCCGGGCCAGGGTAGGTACGAGCAGTACTTC.

Here the CDR3 reads CASSSPGTDSTDTQYF. CDR3 nucleotides: TGTGCCAGCAGCTCCCCCGGGACAGATAGCACAGATACGCAGTATTTT. The chain couples TRBV28 to TRBJ2-3, with 7 bases identical to TRBD1. The J segment lost 0 bases and the V segment lost 6 bases, leaving 9 bases of the junction unmatched. Looked up from germline, CDR1 is MDHEN and CDR2 is SYDVKM. This CDR3 comprises 16 residues.

The chain couples TRBV5-1 to TRBJ1-3; unclear D gene. With 1 base removed from V and 0 bases from J, the gap between germline ends came to 5 bases. The CDR3 is 14 amino acids. From germline, CDR1 is SGHRS and CDR2 YFSETQ. Here the CDR3 DNA reads TGCGCCAGCAGCTTGTCCCTCTCTGGAAACACCATATATTTT. It yields the protein CASSLSLSGNTIYF.

The genes are TRBV4-1 and TRBJ1-1; D is ambiguous. The germline V gene encodes CDR1 MGHRA and CDR2 YSYEKL. Trimming shortened V by 2 bases and J by 3 bases, and 4 bases separated the two germline ends. The CDR3 contains 12 residues. The CDR3 here is CASSQRDTEAFF. CDR3 in DNA: TGCGCCAGCAGCCAACGGGACACTGAAGCTTTCTTT.

In this sample, this clone turned up a few times. This sequence joins TRBV2 and TRBJ1-4; tentatively, D is TRBD1 (6 bases). Germline V gene sequence: CDR1 SNHLY, CDR2 FYNNEI. The V and J ends lost 11 bases and 5 bases respectively, with 15 bases between them. This CDR3 contains 13 residues. The CDR3: CAWTVGGNEKLFF. The CDR3 bases are TGTGCCTGGACAGTCGGGGGGAATGAAAAACTGTTTTTT.

This clone appeared a few times. This sample also contains other DNA sequences that code for the same CDR3. The CDR3 loop reads CASSEGGYEQYF. The CDR3 DNA reads as TGTGCCAGCAGTGAGGGGGGTTACGAGCAGTACTTC. The chain recombines TRBV2 with TRBJ2-7, with D possibly being TRBD2 (6 bases). This CDR3 contains 12 residues. Germline CDR1 reads SNHLY; CDR2 reads FYNNEI. Trimming cost V 3 bases and J 4 bases, with 7 bases left between them.

The table lists this clone with a count of one. The genes are TRBV27 and TRBJ2-3; D not resolved. Trimming left V 5 bases short and J 4 bases short, with 19 bases between. The CDR3 runs to 16 residues. CDR1 and CDR2 from the germline V gene are MNHEY and SMNVEV (reference sequence). CDR3 residues: CASSQLARDGPDTQYF. CDR3 in DNA: TGTGCCAGCAGTCAGTTAGCTAGAGACGGCCCAGATACGCAGTATTTT.

This sequence joins TRBV9 and TRBJ2-7; D is perhaps TRBD1 (5 bases). This CDR3 is built from 13 residues. Germline loops: CDR1 SGDLS, CDR2 YYNGEE. Trimming pared 0 bases from V and 4 bases from J, leaving 8 bases between. This CDR3 is CASSVAAGYEQYF. The CDR3 coding sequence is TGTGCCAGCAGCGTAGCGGCAGGGTACGAGCAGTACTTC.

The V gene is TRBV10-3, the J gene TRBJ2-5, with 10 bases matching TRBD1. The CDR3 totals 12 residues. Germline V gene lookup returns CDR1 ENHRY and CDR2 SYGVKD. Trimming at V came to 8 bases and at J to 4 bases, leaving 1 base not matched to a gene. In DNA form, the CDR3 reads TGTGCCATCGGACAGGGGGTAGAGACCCAGTACTTC. This sequence encodes CAIGQGVETQYF.

The genes are TRBV9 and TRBJ1-5, with D unresolved. Looked up from germline, CDR1 is SGDLS and CDR2 is YYNGEE. The V and J ends lost 4 bases and 9 bases respectively, with 17 bases between them. The CDR3 covers 14 residues. The CDR3 protein is CASSRSGGFGPQHF. As DNA, the CDR3 is TGTGCCAGCAGCCGTAGTGGAGGGTTTGGGCCCCAGCATTTT.

V and J are TRBV29-1 and TRBJ2-7; maybe TRBD2 (5 bases). This CDR3 has 11 amino acids. Between the trimmed V and J ends, which lost 4 bases and 3 bases, there was a span of 7 bases. Germline assignment: CDR1 SQVTM and CDR2 ANQGSEA. CDR3 coding DNA: TGCAGCGTTGCGGGAAACTACGAGCAGTACTTC. Encoded protein: CSVAGNYEQYF.

This chain links TRBV5-1 with TRBJ2-7; TRBD2 agrees at 7 bases. The germline V gene encodes CDR1 SGHRS and CDR2 YFSETQ. The V segment lost 0 bases and the J segment 6 bases; nucleotides outside the gene matches: 6. There are 14 residues in the CDR3. As DNA, the CDR3 is TGCGCCAGCAGCTTGGTCGGCGGGGGAAGCGAGCAGTACTTC. It translates to CASSLVGGGSEQYF. Full variable domain (remainder filled in from reference TRBV5-1 and TRBJ2-7): KAGVTQTPRYLIKTRGQQVTLSCSPISGHRSVSWYQQTPGQGLQFLFEYFSETQRNKGNFPGRFSGRQFSNSRSEMNVSTLELGDSALYLCASSLVGGGSEQYFGPGTRLTVT.